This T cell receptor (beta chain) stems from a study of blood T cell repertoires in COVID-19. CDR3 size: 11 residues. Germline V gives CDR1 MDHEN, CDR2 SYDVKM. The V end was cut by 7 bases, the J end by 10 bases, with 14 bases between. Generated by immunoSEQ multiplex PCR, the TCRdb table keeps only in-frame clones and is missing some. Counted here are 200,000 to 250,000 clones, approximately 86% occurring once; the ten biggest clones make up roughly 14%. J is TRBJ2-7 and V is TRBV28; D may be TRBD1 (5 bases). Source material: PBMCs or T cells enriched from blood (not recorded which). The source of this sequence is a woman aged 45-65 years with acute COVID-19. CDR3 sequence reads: CASITGYEQYF. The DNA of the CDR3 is TGTGCCAGCATCACAGGATATGAACAGTACTTC.